This T cell receptor (beta chain) was obtained from a study of identical twins. On this clonotype: Germline and junction disagree at one end, which may indicate a read error.

TCRdb called the 5' RACE reads again in MiXCR, with one record for every CDR3 protein. The sample has 1.5 million to 2 million distinct CDR3 sequences, 32% seen once. Germline V gene lookup returns CDR1 ENHRY and CDR2 SYGVKD. The CDR3 has 12 amino acids. This sequence was found in a newborn girl in good health. Specimen: cord blood. This rearrangement joins TRBV10-3 to TRBJ2-5; D unresolved. Here the CDR3 DNA reads TGTGCCAGCAGTTTATTTGAGATGGGCCAGTACTTC. This translates into CASSLFEMGQYF.